This T cell receptor beta chain derives from a study of CD8 T cells in Susac syndrome (dated by TCRdb to between 2019 and 2020). At the level of the whole study: The study used repertoire sequencing to test whether antigen drove CD8+ T cell activation and differentiation in Susac syndrome. The study compared CD8+ T cell repertoire clonality among over 9 healthy donors, some 14 Susac syndrome patients and about 16 multiple sclerosis patients.

High-throughput TCR beta sequencing profiled peripheral blood CD8+ and CD4+ T cells from healthy donors, Susac syndrome patients and multiple sclerosis patients. The multiple sclerosis controls were treatment-naive patients who had stable or active relapsing-remitting disease and met the revised McDonald criteria. Bulk CD8+ and CD4+ T cells were purified by magnetic negative isolation, while CD8+ TEMRA cells were enriched using FACS. Blood was collected in EDTA tubes and processed within 24 hours, with PBMCs isolated through density gradient centrifugation. PBMCs intended for TCR sequencing were cryopreserved in liquid nitrogen and thawed later in a water bath at 37 degrees C. The sorted or isolated CD4+, CD8+ and CD8+ TEMRA cells had a purity of 90% or higher. Results the study describes overall, beyond this receptor: The study acknowledged that relatively few individuals were included in the TCR sequencing and HLA analysis.

RNA was extracted using the RNeasy kit, and roughly 0.45 to 1 microgram was reverse transcribed with random hexamers. The immunoSEQ multiplex PCR assay, covering 54 Vbeta and 13 Jbeta segments, was used to amplify TCR beta CDR3 regions. Bias from PCR amplification was corrected by using a synthetic template baseline for primer optimization and for computational correction. From the authors' description of their analysis: Only productive sequences were kept, with reads annotated to V, D and J genes according to IMGT and analyzed in immunoSEQ Analyzer. Clonality was calculated as one minus the Shannon entropy normalized by log2 of the number of productive unique sequences. For each patient and control, public and private clones were evaluated among the 100 most prevalent clones. Clones were defined as Susac-specific if absent from the healthy and MS cohorts, from under 1,200 published viral clones and from other ImmuneACCESS disease sequences. TCRdb's own reprocessing of the public reads used fastp at Q25 and MiXCR and kept productive beta chains. Entries that share a CDR3 protein sequence are merged under the most common genes and DNA. The V and J calls and clone size are TCRdb's, not the authors'. The sample records 250,000 to 300,000 distinct CDR3 sequences, about nine tenths of which are singletons. The biggest ten clones account for 0.18% of the sample.

This clonotype has a single count. There is no known antigen for this receptor. Within one base of it there is no much larger clone, and no base qualities were kept. One read alone lends weak support. From V the trimming removes 4 bases and from J it removes 5 bases, while the gene matches leave 5 bases of the junction unaccounted for. According to the germline V gene, CDR1 reads SQVTM and CDR2 reads ANQGSEA. The CDR3 spans 13 residues, from the cysteine through the phenylalanine. Only CDR3 DNA remains: 39 bases, in frame from the first base. This clonotype was obtained from a human donor with multiple sclerosis. The chain employs TRBV29-1 and TRBJ1-1, with TRBD1 matching 9 junction bases. Sequenced sample: CD8+ T cells from PBMCs. The nucleotide sequence reads as follows: TGCAGCGTTGTACAGGGGGCTGGGACTGAAGCTTTCTTT. Its translation is CSVVQGAGTEAFF.